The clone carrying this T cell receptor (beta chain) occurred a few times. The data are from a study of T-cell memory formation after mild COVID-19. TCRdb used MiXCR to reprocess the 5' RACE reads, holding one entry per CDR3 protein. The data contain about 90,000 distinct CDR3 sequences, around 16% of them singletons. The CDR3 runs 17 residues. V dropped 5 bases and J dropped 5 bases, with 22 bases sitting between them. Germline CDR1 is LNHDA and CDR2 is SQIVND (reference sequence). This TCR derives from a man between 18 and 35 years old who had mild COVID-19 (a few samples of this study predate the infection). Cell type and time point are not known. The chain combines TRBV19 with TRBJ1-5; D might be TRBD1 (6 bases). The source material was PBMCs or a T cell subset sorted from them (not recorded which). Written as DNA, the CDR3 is TGTGCCAGTAGTGCAGACAGGACGACCGGTATTGATCAGCCCCAGCATTTT. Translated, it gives CASSADRTTGIDQPQHF.